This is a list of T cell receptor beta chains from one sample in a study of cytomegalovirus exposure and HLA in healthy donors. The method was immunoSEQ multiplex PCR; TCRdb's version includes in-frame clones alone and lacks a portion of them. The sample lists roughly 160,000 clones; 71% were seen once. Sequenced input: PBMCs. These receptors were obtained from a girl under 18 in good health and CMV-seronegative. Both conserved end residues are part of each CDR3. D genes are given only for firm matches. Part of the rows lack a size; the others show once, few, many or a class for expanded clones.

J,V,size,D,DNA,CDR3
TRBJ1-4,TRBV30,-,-,TGTGCCTGGAGCGTTGACCGGGAGTCGAGGGAAAAACTGTTTTTT,CAWSVDRESREKLFF
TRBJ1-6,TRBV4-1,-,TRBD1,TGCGCCAGCAGCCCCGGTCCGGGACAGGCCGACAATTCACCCCTCCACTTT,CASSPGPGQADNSPLHF
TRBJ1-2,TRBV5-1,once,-,TGCGCCAGCAGAGCCCTGGGGGGCTATGGCTACACCTTC,CASRALGGYGYTF
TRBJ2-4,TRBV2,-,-,TGTGCCAGCATTCTAGACAGGATGGGTAACATTCAGTACTTC,CASILDRMGNIQYF
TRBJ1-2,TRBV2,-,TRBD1,TGTGCCAGTAGGACAGGGACCGAGTGGGGCTACACCTTC,CASRTGTEWGYTF
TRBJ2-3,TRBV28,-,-,TGTGCCAGCAGTTTACTTGGGGAGCTGACAGATACGCAGTATTTT,CASSLLGELTDTQYF
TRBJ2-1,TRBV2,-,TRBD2,TGTGCCAGCACCAAAGGTAGCGGGGGAAACAATGAGCAGTTCTTC,CASTKGSGGNNEQFF
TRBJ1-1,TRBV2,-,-,TGTGCCAGCAGTGGGGGGCTCACTGAAGCTTTCTTT,CASSGGLTEAFF
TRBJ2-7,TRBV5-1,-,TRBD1,TGCGCCAGCGGTTCCCTGGGACAGGGGCTCTACGAGCAGTACTTC,CASGSLGQGLYEQYF
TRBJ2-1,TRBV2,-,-,TGTGCCAGCCAGCGGCTGGAGCAGTTCTTC,CASQRLEQFF
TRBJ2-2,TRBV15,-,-,TGTGCCACCAGGCCACAGGGTGCCGGGGAGCTGTTTTTT,CATRPQGAGELFF
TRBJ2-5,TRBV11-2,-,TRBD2,TGTGCCAGCAAAGTTGGCGGGGGGGAAGAGACCCAGTACTTC,CASKVGGGEETQYF
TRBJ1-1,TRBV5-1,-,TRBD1,TGCGCCAGCAGTTCGACCGGGACAGGGGTAACTGAAGCTTTCTTT,CASSSTGTGVTEAFF
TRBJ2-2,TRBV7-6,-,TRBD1,TGTGCCAGCAGCTTAGGGACAGGGCCGGGGGAGCTGTTTTTT,CASSLGTGPGELFF
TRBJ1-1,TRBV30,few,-,TGTGCCTGGACGAGGAGGGGCACTGAAGCTTTCTTT,CAWTRRGTEAFF
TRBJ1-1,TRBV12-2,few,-,TGTGCAAGTCGCTTCGACGAGACAAAGGTGAACACTGAAGCTTTCTTT,CASRFDETKVNTEAFF
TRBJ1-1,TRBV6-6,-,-,TGTGCCAGCAGTTACGTGGCGAACACTGAAGCTTTCTTT,CASSYVANTEAFF
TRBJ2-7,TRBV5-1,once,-,TGCGCCAGCAGCTTGGACACCAGTATCTCCTACGAGCAGTACTTC,CASSLDTSISYEQYF
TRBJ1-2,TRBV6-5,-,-,TGTGCCAGCAGCCCCGGGTCCTATGGCTACACCTTC,CASSPGSYGYTF
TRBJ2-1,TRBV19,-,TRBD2,TGTGCCAGTCGAGAGCGGGGGGGCCCCAATGAGCAGTTCTTC,CASRERGGPNEQFF
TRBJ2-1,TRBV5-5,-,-,TGTGCCAGCAGCTTGGCGCAGGGGCCCTCCTACAATGAGCAGTTCTTC,CASSLAQGPSYNEQFF
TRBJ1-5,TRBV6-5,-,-,TGTGCCAGCAGTTTAGACAGGCACAATCAGCCCCAGCATTTT,CASSLDRHNQPQHF
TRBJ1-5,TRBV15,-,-,TGTGCCACCAGCACCGGGGTAGGCAATCAGCCCCAGCATTTT,CATSTGVGNQPQHF
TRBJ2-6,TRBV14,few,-,TGTGCCAGCAGCCAGGAGGCGGGGCTCTGGGCCAACGTCCTGACTTTC,CASSQEAGLWANVLTF
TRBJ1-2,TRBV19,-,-,TGTGCCAGTAGCGTTAGGGGCCCGGATGATGGCTACACCTTC,CASSVRGPDDGYTF
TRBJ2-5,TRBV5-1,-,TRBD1,TGCGCCAGCAGCCTCCGGGACAGAAGATGGGAAGAGACCCAGTACTTC,CASSLRDRRWEETQYF
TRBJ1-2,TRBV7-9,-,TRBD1,TGTGCCAGCAGCTTACCGGGACAGGGGCTTGGCTACACCTTC,CASSLPGQGLGYTF
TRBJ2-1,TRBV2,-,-,TGTGCCAGCATGAGATTGGGGGGGCGGTTCTTC,CASMRLGGRFF